A selection of T cell receptor beta chains follows, all from one sample in a study of CD8 T cells in Susac syndrome. TCRdb recomputed calls from the immunoSEQ multiplex PCR reads with MiXCR, one row per CDR3 protein. The table lists about 130,000 distinct CDR3 sequences, nearly 95% of them singletons, with around 0.12% in the top ten. The specimen was CD4+ T cells from PBMCs. The receptors were sampled from a human donor in good health. CDR3s include the opening cysteine and the closing phenylalanine or tryptophan. A D gene is named only where the DNA matches it firmly. Not all rows give a size; the values are once, few, many and, for expanded clones, a class.

j_gene	abundance	d_gene	v_gene	CDR3aa	CDR3nt
TRBJ1-5	NA	NA	TRBV2	CASRDNSQPQHF	TGTGCCAGCAGGGACAACAGTCAGCCCCAGCATTTT
TRBJ1-4	NA	NA	TRBV5-6	CASSPQRGTSDEKLFF	TGTGCCAGCAGCCCCCAGAGAGGAACGTCGGATGAAAAACTGTTTTTT
TRBJ2-4	NA	TRBD2	TRBV28	CASSYVTSAKRDIQYF	TGTGCCAGCAGTTATGTGACTAGCGCAAAGAGAGACATTCAGTACTTC
TRBJ2-2	NA	NA	TRBV5-6	CASSLSGLRTGELFF	TGTGCCAGCAGCTTAAGCGGTTTGAGGACCGGGGAGCTGTTTTTT
TRBJ2-5	NA	TRBD1	TRBV18	CASSVDRGLETQYF	TGTGCCAGTTCCGTGGACAGGGGGCTTGAGACCCAGTACTTC
TRBJ1-2	NA	TRBD1	TRBV18	CASSSGQEGGYTF	TGTGCCAGCTCATCGGGACAGGAGGGCGGCTACACCTTC
TRBJ1-1	NA	TRBD1	TRBV12-3/TRBV12-4	CASSPSGTGIQYAFF	TGTGCCAGCAGCCCCTCCGGGACAGGGATACAATATGCTTTCTTT
TRBJ2-1	NA	NA	TRBV18	CASSPFPAENHKGNEQFF	TGTGCCAGCTCACCATTTCCGGCAGAGAACCATAAAGGCAATGAGCAGTTCTTC
TRBJ2-1	NA	TRBD1	TRBV10-1	CASSALTGGNEQFF	TGCGCCAGCAGTGCACTCACAGGGGGCAATGAGCAGTTCTTC
TRBJ2-1	NA	NA	TRBV5-6	CASSGTTSNEQFF	TGTGCCAGCAGCGGCACGACAAGCAATGAGCAGTTCTTC
TRBJ1-3	NA	NA	TRBV18	CASSQGPQSGNTIYF	TGTGCCAGCTCACAGGGACCGCAGTCTGGAAACACCATATATTTT
TRBJ2-3	NA	TRBD1	TRBV5-1	CASSQQGQATDTQYF	TGCGCCAGCAGTCAGCAGGGACAGGCCACAGATACGCAGTATTTT
TRBJ1-2	NA	TRBD1	TRBV3-1	CASTTQGSRGYTF	TGTGCCAGCACCACACAGGGGAGCCGTGGCTACACCTTC
TRBJ2-6	NA	NA	TRBV5-1	CASSASALSSGANVLTF	TGCGCCAGCAGCGCGTCAGCATTAAGCTCTGGGGCCAACGTCCTGACTTTC
TRBJ1-5	NA	NA	TRBV29-1	CSVSRGTSNQPQHF	TGCAGCGTTAGCCGAGGCACGAGCAATCAGCCCCAGCATTTT
TRBJ2-5	NA	TRBD1	TRBV29-1	CSGTGAETQYF	TGCAGCGGGACAGGGGCAGAGACCCAGTACTTC
TRBJ2-5	NA	NA	TRBV7-9	CASSFQPGRRSVQETQYF	TGTGCCAGCAGCTTCCAGCCCGGGAGACGATCCGTCCAAGAGACCCAGTACTTC
TRBJ2-5	NA	TRBD2	TRBV3-1	CASSRLAEETQYF	TGTGCCAGCAGCCGACTAGCGGAAGAGACCCAGTACTTC
TRBJ2-2	NA	TRBD1	TRBV7-9	CATPTGGAAGELFF	TGTGCCACCCCGACAGGGGGCGCCGCCGGGGAGCTGTTTTTT
TRBJ2-3	NA	NA	TRBV15	CATRVTGADTQYF	TGTGCCACCAGGGTGACGGGAGCCGATACGCAGTATTTT
TRBJ2-2	NA	NA	TRBV30	CAWSVMGSTGELFF	TGTGCCTGGAGTGTAATGGGGTCCACCGGGGAGCTGTTTTTT
TRBJ2-7	few	TRBD2	TRBV7-2	CASSPLAGGPGEQYF	TGTGCCAGCAGCCCCTTAGCGGGAGGGCCGGGTGAGCAGTACTTC
TRBJ1-1	once	NA	TRBV18	CASSPNPRGTEAFF	TGTGCCAGCTCACCAAACCCCAGGGGCACTGAAGCTTTCTTT
TRBJ2-7	NA	NA	TRBV3-1	CASSQAAYEQYF	TGTGCCAGCAGCCAAGCGGCTTACGAGCAGTACTTC
TRBJ1-1	NA	TRBD1	TRBV12-3/TRBV12-4	CASSSTGGLKAFF	TGTGCCAGCAGTTCGACAGGGGGTCTTAAGGCTTTCTTT
TRBJ2-2	NA	NA	TRBV20-1	CSARGGRGYPNYTGERFF	TGCAGTGCTAGAGGGGGTAGGGGATACCCGAACTACACCGGGGAGCGGTTTTTT
TRBJ2-7	NA	TRBD2	TRBV29-1	CSVERTSGIGSYEQYF	TGCAGCGTTGAGAGGACTAGCGGGATTGGATCCTACGAGCAGTACTTC
TRBJ2-5	once	TRBD1	TRBV7-2	CASSPWWGQEVRETQYF	TGTGCCAGCAGCCCGTGGTGGGGACAGGAGGTTAGGGAGACCCAGTACTTC
TRBJ2-7	NA	NA	TRBV15	CATSRPDSPPRTQYF	TGTGCCACCAGCAGACCAGACAGCCCCCCTCGGACGCAGTACTTC
TRBJ2-1	NA	TRBD2	TRBV29-1	CSVASGRSDREQFF	TGCAGCGTCGCTAGCGGGAGAAGCGATCGGGAGCAGTTCTTC
TRBJ2-3	NA	NA	TRBV6-5	CASSYRGAEDYLTDTQYF	TGTGCCAGCAGTTACCGGGGTGCAGAGGACTACCTCACAGATACGCAGTATTTT
TRBJ2-3	NA	TRBD2	TRBV2	CASGTSGTVTDTQYF	TGTGCCAGTGGGACTAGCGGGACTGTAACAGATACGCAGTATTTT
TRBJ1-3	NA	NA	TRBV3-1	CASSKEGGGNTIYF	TGTGCCAGCAGTAAGGAAGGAGGTGGAAACACCATATATTTT
TRBJ2-1	NA	TRBD2	TRBV2	CASRGSLAGGYNEQFF	TGTGCCAGCAGAGGGTCGTTAGCGGGAGGGTACAATGAGCAGTTCTTC
TRBJ2-2	NA	NA	TRBV6-2/TRBV6-3	CASNRAVQNTGELFF	TGTGCCAGCAACCGAGCGGTTCAGAACACCGGGGAGCTGTTTTTT
TRBJ1-1	NA	NA	TRBV29-1	CSVQGNTEAFF	TGCAGCGTGCAGGGTAACACTGAAGCTTTCTTT
TRBJ2-7	NA	NA	TRBV28	CASSLPDTRFTYEQYF	TGTGCCAGCAGTTTGCCTGACACCAGGTTCACCTACGAGCAGTACTTC
TRBJ1-2	NA	NA	TRBV6-5	CASSYSGKHYGYTF	TGTGCCAGCAGTTACTCGGGCAAACACTATGGCTACACCTTC
TRBJ1-2	NA	NA	TRBV27	CASSFADSGGYTF	TGTGCCAGCAGTTTTGCCGACTCTGGGGGCTACACCTTC